This T cell receptor beta chain was profiled in a study of early T cells in non-severe SARS-CoV-2 infection. Study-wide findings and caveats: Private and CD4 specificities were missed by VDJdb matching, skewed to anti-spike CD8.

As part of library construction, unique molecular identifiers were attached to individual cDNA molecules. TCRdb reprocessed the 5' RACE reads with MiXCR, giving one entry per CDR3 protein. The sample yields roughly 56,000 distinct CDR3 sequences, 8% to 11% seen once. The CDR3 totals 13 residues. Germline CDR1 is MRHNA and CDR2 is SNTAGT. Trimming took off 3 bases at V and 6 bases at J, with 9 bases between the two ends. As regards this clonotype: The antigen is undetermined. This may come from a read error, since a much larger clone is one base off.

The specimen sequenced was whole blood. The clonotype originates from an adult who was a healthcare worker with PCR-confirmed SARS-CoV-2 infection or an uninfected control (not recorded which). The chain joins TRBV6-4 to TRBJ2-4; D may be TRBD1 (5 bases). CDR3: CASSDRGLNIQYF. DNA of the CDR3: TGTGCCAGCAGTGATAGGGGCCTAAACATTCAGTACTTC.